This passage covers 7 T cell receptor beta chains from one sample sequenced in a study of blood T cell repertoires in COVID-19. Repertoires were generated with immunoSEQ multiplex PCR, while TCRdb's copy carries only in-frame clones and drops some. This table has approximately 270,000 clones, about four fifths appearing once. The sequenced sample consisted of peripheral blood. These receptors all stem from a person aged 70 to 80 with COVID-19, enrolled during active disease.

The genes are TRBV6-1 and TRBJ1-5, with 8 bases aligning to TRBD1. Germline-derived CDR1 and CDR2 are MNHNS and SASEGT. Trimming took 4 bases from V and 5 from J; bases not matched to a gene: 10. This CDR3 comprises 16 residues. CDR3 nucleotide sequence: TGTGCCAGCAGTGGGAGACAGGGGTTTGGGTATCAGCCCCAGCATTTT. This codes for CASSGRQGFGYQPQHF.

A remark on this clone: Within the sample, other DNA sequences also encode this same CDR3. The chain joins TRBV4-3 to TRBJ2-7; TRBD1 aligns across 7 bases. Germline loops: CDR1 LGHNA, CDR2 YSLEER. The CDR3 loop spans 15 amino acids. The ends lost 2 bases at V and 0 bases at J; junction bases unmatched: 4. Written as DNA, the CDR3 is TGCGCCAGCAGCCAACAAAGGACAGGCTCCTACGAGCAGTACTTC. It yields the protein CASSQQRTGSYEQYF.

This chain connects TRBV9 to TRBJ1-1; D remains ambiguous. Trimming cost V 0 bases and J 1 base, with 10 bases left between them. The length of the CDR3 is 15 residues. Germline-derived CDR1 and CDR2 are SGDLS and YYNGEE. The CDR3 coding sequence is TGTGCCAGCAGCGTAGGAGTCGGAGGGAACACTGAAGCTTTCTTT. It codes for CASSVGVGGNTEAFF.

V and J are TRBV6-5 and TRBJ2-2; 8 bases are a match to TRBD1. The V segment lost 2 bases and the J segment 4 bases; nucleotides outside the gene matches: 3. Germline V gives CDR1 MNHEY, CDR2 SVGAGI. The CDR3 loop spans 15 amino acids. CDR3 in DNA: TGTGCCAGCAGTTACACTGGACAGGGCACCGGGGAGCTGTTTTTT. Protein product: CASSYTGQGTGELFF.

The chain uses TRBV6-6 and TRBJ1-1; unclear D gene. The CDR3 spans 11 residues. Between the trimmed V and J ends, which lost 7 bases and 3 bases, there was a span of 6 bases. CDR1 is MNHNY, CDR2 SVGAGI, per germline (reference sequence). The chain's CDR3 is CASTLYTEAFF. CDR3 DNA sequence: TGTGCCAGCACCTTATACACTGAAGCTTTCTTT.

This clone occurred once. V is TRBV7-9 and J is TRBJ1-1; weak D call: TRBD1 (5 bases). CDR3 length: 15 amino acids. Germline V gene lookup returns CDR1 SEHNR and CDR2 FQNEAQ (reference sequence). V was shortened by 5 bases and J by 2 bases, with 15 bases between the two germline ends. The CDR3 loop is CASSPRGGVNTEAFF. The CDR3 DNA follows: TGTGCCAGCAGCCCCCGGGGAGGGGTAAACACTGAAGCTTTCTTT.

V usage is TRBV6-4 and J usage is TRBJ1-2; a possible D gene is TRBD1 (6 bases). This CDR3 comprises 15 residues. V was trimmed by 0 bases and J by 4 bases, leaving 12 bases between them. Germline V gene data show CDR1 as MRHNA and CDR2 as SNTAGT. CDR3: CASSDSGRGLYGYTF. The CDR3 nucleotides are TGTGCCAGCAGTGACTCTGGCAGGGGTCTCTATGGCTACACCTTC.